This T cell receptor (beta chain) was sequenced in a study of blood T cell repertoires in COVID-19 (dated by TCRdb to the early 2020s). Looking at the study overall: Collaborator samples came from the United States, Italy and Spain and covered acute and convalescent phases of COVID-19. The material from the prospective study consisted of cDNA or gDNA derived from T cells, B-cell-depleted T cells, or PBMCs. Deeply sampled blood TCRbeta repertoires from subjects exposed to, actively infected with, or recovered from COVID-19 were included in the dataset. A freely available public database, intended as a resource for researchers studying the immune response to SARS-CoV-2, is where the repertoires were released. Samples came from the ongoing ImmuneRACE study (first 160 participants) plus 1,254 subjects from 6 global collaborators. The sample metadata nearly always contained a de-identified subject ID, COVID-19 status, age in years and sex. HLA class I and class II types, where available, came from metadata supplied by the sample provider rather than from assay-based typing.

Inclusive of the bounding cysteine and phenylalanine, the CDR3 is 13 residues long. Solely the CDR3 DNA is kept, with 39 bases framed from the first base. Reading the germline V gene (reference sequence) gives CDR1 LNHDA and CDR2 SQIVND. Trimming removed 2 bases from V and 0 bases from J, leaving 3 bases between the germline ends. TCRbeta CDR3 regions were amplified from genomic DNA by means of the immunoSEQ Assay, a bias-controlled multiplex PCR. On the study's bioinformatics: Within the assay, amplification of reference gene primers was used to estimate how many nucleated cells each sample contained. Sequence reads were collapsed and filtered to measure the absolute abundance of every unique TCRbeta CDR3 rearrangement. For each sample, productive Simpson clonality was calculated as the square root of Simpson's diversity index over productive rearrangements. The source is immuneACCESS, and TCRdb retained only in-frame sequences with V and J called. Part of the clones is not carried over; for the studies checked, unresolved V genes explain less than half of this, and the remainder is unexplained. The V and J calls and clone size come from that table; D and trimming were worked out from the DNA. The sample table contains 150,000 to 200,000 clones; only one count was recorded for roughly three quarters of them. The ten largest make up around 17% of the sample.

To note about this clone: Its antigen target is currently unknown. No base-level quality is on record; no much larger clone is a single base apart.

In the prospective study, participants were about 18 to 95 years old, resided in 24 geographic areas of the United States, and were enrolled through a virtual design. In the prospective study, participants were assigned to cohorts based on the clinical history participants reported in a screening survey and a study questionnaire. Each participant in the prospective study had whole blood, serum and a nasopharyngeal or oropharyngeal swab collected by mobile phlebotomists. Over a roughly two-month period, participants in the prospective study had the option of providing additional blood draws and questionnaires. Prospective study blood samples were shipped either frozen or at room temperature before DNA extraction. Study-wide conclusions, independent of this receptor: The quantity of clinical and demographic metadata differed by source and by participant and was supplied without curation.

The sample was PBMCs or T cells enriched from blood (not recorded which). The chain employs TRBV19 and TRBJ2-3; too little of a D gene remains to name it. The receptor's source is a woman between 45 and 65 years old with acute COVID-19. Read as DNA, the sequence is TGTGCCAGTAGTATACAGAGCACAGATACGCAGTATTTT. Translated, this is CASSIQSTDTQYF.